This record concerns one T cell receptor (beta chain) sequence. Preparing the TCRbeta library involved the use of unique molecular identifiers. TCRdb used MiXCR to reprocess the PCR reads, holding one entry per CDR3 protein. The sample includes 490,000 or so distinct CDR3 sequences, around 12% of them seen just once. The data are from a study of T-cell reconstitution after alpha-beta-depleted transplantation in children. V was trimmed by 0 bases and J by 3 bases, leaving 11 bases between them. This CDR3 is built from 15 residues. In germline, CDR1 is LGHNA, CDR2 YSLEER. Sequencing used PBMCs from the stem cell graft donor, obtained from the stem cell graft. This TCR derives from a human donor who donated a stem cell graft to a child with combined immunodeficiency. This chain joins TRBV4-3 and TRBJ2-5; possible D gene TRBD2, 5 bases. The CDR3 spells CASSQESTEEETQYF. The DNA for the CDR3 is TGCGCCAGCAGCCAAGAAAGTACGGAGGAAGAGACCCAGTACTTC.